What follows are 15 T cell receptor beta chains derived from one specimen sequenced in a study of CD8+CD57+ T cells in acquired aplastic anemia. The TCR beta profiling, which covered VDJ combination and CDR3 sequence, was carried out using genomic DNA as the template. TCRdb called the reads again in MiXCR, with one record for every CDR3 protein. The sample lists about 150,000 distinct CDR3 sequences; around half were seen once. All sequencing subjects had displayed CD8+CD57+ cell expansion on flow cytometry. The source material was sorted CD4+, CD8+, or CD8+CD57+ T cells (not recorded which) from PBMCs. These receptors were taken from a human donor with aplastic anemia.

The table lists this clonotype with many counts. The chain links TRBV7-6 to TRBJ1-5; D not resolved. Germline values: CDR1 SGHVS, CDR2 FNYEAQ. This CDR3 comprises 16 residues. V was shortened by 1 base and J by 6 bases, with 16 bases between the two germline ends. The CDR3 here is CASSLGSSTLGQPQHF. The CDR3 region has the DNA TGTGCCAGCAGCTTAGGGTCCAGCACCCTGGGTCAGCCCCAGCATTTT.

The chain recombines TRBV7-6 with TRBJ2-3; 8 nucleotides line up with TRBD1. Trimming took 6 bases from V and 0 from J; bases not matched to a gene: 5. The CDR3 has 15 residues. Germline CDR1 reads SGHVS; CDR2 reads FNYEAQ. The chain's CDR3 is CASRQGQESTDTQYF. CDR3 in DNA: TGTGCCAGCAGGCAGGGACAGGAGAGCACAGATACGCAGTATTTT.

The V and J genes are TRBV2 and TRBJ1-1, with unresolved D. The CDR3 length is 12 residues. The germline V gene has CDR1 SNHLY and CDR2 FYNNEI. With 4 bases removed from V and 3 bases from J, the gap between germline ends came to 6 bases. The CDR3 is CASSARYTEAFF. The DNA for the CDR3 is TGTGCCAGCAGTGCCCGGTACACTGAAGCTTTCTTT.

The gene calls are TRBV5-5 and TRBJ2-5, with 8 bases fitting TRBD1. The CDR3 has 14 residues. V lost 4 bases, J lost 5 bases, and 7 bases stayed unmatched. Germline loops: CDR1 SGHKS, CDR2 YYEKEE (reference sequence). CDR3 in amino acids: CASSTTRGLETQYF. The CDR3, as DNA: TGTGCCAGCAGCACTACCAGGGGGCTGGAGACCCAGTACTTC.

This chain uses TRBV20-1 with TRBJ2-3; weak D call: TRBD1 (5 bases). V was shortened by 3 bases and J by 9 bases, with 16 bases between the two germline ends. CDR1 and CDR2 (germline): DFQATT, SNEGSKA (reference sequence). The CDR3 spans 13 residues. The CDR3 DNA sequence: TGCAGTGCTAGCCTGGGGCAGAGAGAGACGCAGTATTTT. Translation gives CSASLGQRETQYF.

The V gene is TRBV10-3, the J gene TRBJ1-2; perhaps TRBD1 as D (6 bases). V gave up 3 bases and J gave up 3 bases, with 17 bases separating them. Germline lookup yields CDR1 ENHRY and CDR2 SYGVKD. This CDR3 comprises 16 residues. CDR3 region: CAISDPGQRGDYGYTF. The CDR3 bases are TGTGCCATCAGTGACCCTGGGCAGAGGGGGGACTATGGCTACACCTTC.

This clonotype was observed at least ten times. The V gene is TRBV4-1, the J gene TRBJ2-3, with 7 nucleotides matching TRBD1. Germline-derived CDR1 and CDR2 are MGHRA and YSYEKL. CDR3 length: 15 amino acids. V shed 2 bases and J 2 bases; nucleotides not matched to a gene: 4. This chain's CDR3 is CASSQRQGATDTQYF. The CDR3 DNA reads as TGCGCCAGCAGCCAAAGACAGGGCGCCACAGATACGCAGTATTTT.

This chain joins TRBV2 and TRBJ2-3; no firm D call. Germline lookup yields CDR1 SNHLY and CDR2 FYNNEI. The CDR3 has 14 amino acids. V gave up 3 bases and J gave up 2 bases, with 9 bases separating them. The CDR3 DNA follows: TGTGCCAGCAGTGAGGCATACTACACAGATACGCAGTATTTT. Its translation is CASSEAYYTDTQYF.

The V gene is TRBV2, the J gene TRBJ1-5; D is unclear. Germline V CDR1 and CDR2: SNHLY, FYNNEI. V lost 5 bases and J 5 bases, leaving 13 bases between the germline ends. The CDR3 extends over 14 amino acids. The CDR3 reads CASSSDWTHQPQHF. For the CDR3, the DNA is TGTGCCAGCAGTTCAGACTGGACGCATCAGCCCCAGCATTTT.

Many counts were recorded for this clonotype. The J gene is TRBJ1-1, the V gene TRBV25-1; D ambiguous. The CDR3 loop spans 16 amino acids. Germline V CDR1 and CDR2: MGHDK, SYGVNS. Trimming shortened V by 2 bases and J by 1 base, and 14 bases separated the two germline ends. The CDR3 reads CASSENHRAENTEAFF. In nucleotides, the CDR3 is TGTGCCAGCAGTGAAAATCATAGGGCAGAGAACACTGAAGCTTTCTTT.

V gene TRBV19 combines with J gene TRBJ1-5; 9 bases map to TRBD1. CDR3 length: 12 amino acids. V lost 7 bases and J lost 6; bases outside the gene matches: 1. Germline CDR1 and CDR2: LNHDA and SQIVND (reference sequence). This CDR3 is CASTDRGQPQHF. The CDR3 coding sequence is TGTGCCAGTACGGACAGGGGTCAGCCCCAGCATTTT.

CDR3 loop: CASSELGTSGTPRDEQYF. CDR3 sequence (DNA): TGTGCCAGCAGTGAATTAGGGACTAGCGGTACGCCCAGGGACGAGCAGTACTTC. V and J are TRBV25-1 and TRBJ2-7; 11 nucleotides match TRBD2. The CDR3 covers 18 residues. In germline, CDR1 is MGHDK, CDR2 SYGVNS. V shed 1 base and J 5 bases; nucleotides not matched to a gene: 13.

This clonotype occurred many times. The CDR3 DNA reads TGCAGTGCTAGAGAGTCCTACGAGCAGTACTTC. This sequence encodes CSARESYEQYF. J is TRBJ2-7 and V is TRBV20-1, with D hard to call. Germline CDR1 reads DFQATT; CDR2 reads SNEGSKA (reference sequence). V lost 0 bases and J lost 1, with 1 base in between. This CDR3 has 11 residues.

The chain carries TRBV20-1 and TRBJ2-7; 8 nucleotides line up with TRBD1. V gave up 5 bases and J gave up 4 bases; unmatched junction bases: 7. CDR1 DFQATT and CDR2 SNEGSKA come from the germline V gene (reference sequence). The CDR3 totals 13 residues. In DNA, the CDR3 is TGCAGTGCTTCGGGACAGGCGACTTACGAGCAGTACTTC. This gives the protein CSASGQATYEQYF.

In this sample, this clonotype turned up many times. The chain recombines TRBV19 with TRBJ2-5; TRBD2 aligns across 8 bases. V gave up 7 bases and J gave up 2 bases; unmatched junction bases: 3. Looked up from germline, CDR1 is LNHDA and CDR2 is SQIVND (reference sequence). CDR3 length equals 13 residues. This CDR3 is CASIERGQETQYF. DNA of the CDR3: TGTGCCAGTATAGAGCGGGGGCAAGAGACCCAGTACTTC.